These 29 T cell receptor beta chains were all obtained from the same sample, sequenced in a study of cytomegalovirus exposure and HLA in healthy donors. The primer mix had 60 Vbeta and 13 Jbeta primers. Measured with immunoSEQ multiplex PCR; TCRdb has only the in-frame clones, and not every one. The sample lists 150,000 to 200,000 clones; about four fifths were seen once. Sequenced material: PBMCs. These receptors were obtained from a man aged 18 to 29 in good health and CMV-seronegative.

The chain employs TRBV6-1 and TRBJ2-5; D gene ambiguous. The germline gives CDR1 MNHNS, CDR2 SASEGT. Trimming left V 2 bases short and J 5 bases short, with 6 bases between. The CDR3 is made up of 12 amino acids. The CDR3 here is CASSELRETQYF. CDR3 nucleotide sequence: TGTGCCAGCAGTGAATTGAGGGAGACCCAGTACTTC.

CDR3 protein: CASSRLGTGTSGNEQFF. In nucleotides, the CDR3 is TGTGCCAGCAGTCGATTAGGTACCGGGACTAGCGGAAATGAGCAGTTCTTC. This sequence joins TRBV7-6 and TRBJ2-1, with TRBD2 matching over 11 bases. There are 17 residues in the CDR3. The V and J ends lost 6 bases and 7 bases, in that order; junction bases with no gene match: 14. CDR1 is SGHVS, CDR2 FNYEAQ, per germline.

This clone has only a few counts. V gene TRBV18 combines with J gene TRBJ1-3; D is perhaps TRBD1 (5 bases). V shed 3 bases and J shed 0 bases, with 6 bases lying between them. The CDR3 consists of 14 residues. The V gene's germline CDR1 is KGHSH and CDR2 LQKENI. CDR3 loop: CASSPQGSGNTIYF. In DNA, the CDR3 is TGTGCCAGCTCACCGCAGGGCTCTGGAAACACCATATATTTT.

This chain uses TRBV6-1 with TRBJ1-1; 7 bases match TRBD1. Per germline, CDR1 MNHNS and CDR2 SASEGT. V shed 5 bases and J 11 bases; nucleotides not matched to a gene: 17. This CDR3 comprises 15 residues. This chain's CDR3 is CASSPPGTEEPPAFF. CDR3 nucleotides: TGTGCCAGCAGTCCACCGGGGACAGAAGAGCCCCCGGCTTTCTTT.

CDR3 loop: CASIGRRGGFANTGELFF. The CDR3 DNA reads TGTGCCAGCATAGGCCGCCGTGGGGGGTTCGCGAACACCGGGGAGCTGTTTTTT. The chain uses TRBV27 and TRBJ2-2; tentatively, D is TRBD2 (6 bases). Per the germline V gene, CDR1 is MNHEY and CDR2 is SMNVEV (reference sequence). The CDR3 is made up of 18 amino acids. Between the trimmed V and J ends, which lost 7 bases and 0 bases, there was a span of 21 bases.

V usage is TRBV19 and J usage is TRBJ2-3; possible D gene TRBD1, 7 bases. The CDR3 is 16 residues long. Between the trimmed V and J ends, which lost 3 bases and 4 bases, there was a span of 17 bases. Germline V lookup: CDR1 LNHDA, CDR2 SQIVND (reference sequence). The CDR3 region has the DNA TGTGCCAGTAGTATTAGAGTCAGCAGGGGGGCAGATACGCAGTATTTT. The encoded protein is CASSIRVSRGADTQYF.

The chain has TRBV5-1 and TRBJ2-1; 10 nucleotides match TRBD2. CDR1 is SGHRS and CDR2 is YFSETQ in the germline V gene. After removal of 4 bases from V and 5 bases from J, the junction contained 9 bases not matched to a gene. The CDR3 consists of 16 residues. The DNA for the CDR3 is TGCGCCAGCAGCCGAGACGGGACTAGCGTCAACAATGAGCAGTTCTTC. Translated, it gives CASSRDGTSVNNEQFF.

The CDR3 sequence is CASSLLKLSREETQYF. Here the CDR3 DNA reads TGTGCCAGCAGTTTACTCAAGTTAAGTAGAGAAGAGACCCAGTACTTC. The chain combines TRBV28 with TRBJ2-5; D remains unclear. The V gene lost 2 bases and the J gene lost 3 bases, with 16 bases spanning the gap. The CDR3 runs to 16 residues. From germline, CDR1 is MDHEN and CDR2 SYDVKM. The complete variable domain, with remaining parts taken from reference TRBV28 and TRBJ2-5, reads DVKVTQSSRYLVKRTGEKVFLECVQDMDHENMFWYRQDPGLGLRLIYFSYDVKMKEKGDIPEGYSVSREKKERFSLILESASTNQTSMYLCASSLLKLSREETQYFGPGTRLLVL.

The V gene is TRBV5-4, the J gene TRBJ1-2, with D maybe TRBD1 (6 bases). The CDR3 totals 15 residues. V shed 4 bases and J shed 5 bases, with 18 bases lying between them. Germline CDR1 is SGHNT and CDR2 is YYREEE (reference sequence). DNA for the CDR3: TGTGCCAGCAGCCTGAAGGGACGGACAGCTTATGGCTACACCTTC. Translating it yields CASSLKGRTAYGYTF. Supplemented by reference TRBV5-4 and TRBJ1-2, the full variable domain reads ETGVTQSPTHLIKTRGQQVTLRCSSQSGHNTVSWYQQALGQGPQFIFQYYREEENGRGNFPPRFSGLQFPNYSSELNVNALELDDSALYLCASSLKGRTAYGYTFGSGTRLTVV.

The gene calls are TRBV4-1 and TRBJ2-7; 10 bases map to TRBD1. Looked up from germline, CDR1 is MGHRA and CDR2 is YSYEKL. This CDR3 comprises 16 residues. V shed 4 bases, J shed 3 bases, and the junction held 9 bases outside the gene matches. The CDR3 region is CASSPSGTGEGYEQYF. In DNA form, the CDR3 reads TGCGCCAGCAGCCCATCCGGGACAGGGGAGGGCTACGAGCAGTACTTC.

The V gene is TRBV12-2, the J gene TRBJ1-2; no check of the table's D call, TRBD1, against the DNA was made. TRBV12-2 corresponds to a pseudogene. The CDR3 extends over 15 amino acids. In DNA form, the CDR3 reads TGTGCAAGTCAAATCGGGCAGGGGACCTGTTATGGCTACACCTTC. It is translated as CASQIGQGTCYGYTF.

The chain combines TRBV18 with TRBJ1-4; D is uncertain. V was shortened by 4 bases and J by 5 bases, with 14 bases between the two germline ends. From germline, CDR1 is KGHSH and CDR2 LQKENI. The CDR3 runs to 15 residues. CDR3 nucleotides: TGTGCCAGCTCACTGCAGCGGACCAAAAATGAAAAACTGTTTTTT. Encoded protein: CASSLQRTKNEKLFF. Supplemented by reference TRBV18 and TRBJ1-4, the full variable domain reads NAGVMQNPRHLVRRRGQEARLRCSPMKGHSHVYWYRQLPEEGLKFMVYLQKENIIDESGMPKERFSAEFPKEGPSILRIQQVVRGDSAAYFCASSLQRTKNEKLFFGSGTQLSVL.

The chain links TRBV29-1 to TRBJ2-6, with 12 bases matching TRBD1. The germline CDR1 and CDR2 sequences are SQVTM and ANQGSEA. The J segment lost 0 bases and the V segment lost 7 bases, leaving 4 bases of the junction unmatched. This CDR3 spans 16 amino acids. CDR3 sequence reads: CSGGDRGPSGANVLTF. The CDR3 region has the DNA TGCAGCGGGGGGGACAGGGGGCCCTCTGGGGCCAACGTCCTGACTTTC.

CDR3 protein: CATSRDPPTGNTEAFF. The CDR3 bases are TGTGCCACCAGCAGAGATCCCCCTACAGGAAACACTGAAGCTTTCTTT. The chain has TRBV15 and TRBJ1-1; tentative D call: TRBD1 (5 bases). This CDR3 has 16 residues. Germline V gene sequence: CDR1 LNHNV, CDR2 YYDKDF (reference sequence). V was trimmed by 0 bases and J by 2 bases, leaving 13 bases between them.

The genes are TRBV27 and TRBJ1-2; 8 bases map to TRBD1. Germline trimming cut 5 bases from V and 4 bases from J; bases unmatched to any gene: 12. CDR1 and CDR2 (germline): MNHEY, SMNVEV (reference sequence). The CDR3 loop spans 16 amino acids. The CDR3, as DNA: TGTGCCAGCAGTCCCGGGACAGGAAGGGGCGCCTATGGCTACACCTTC. Its protein is CASSPGTGRGAYGYTF.

The chain is built from TRBV7-3 and TRBJ2-7, with 7 bases fitting TRBD1. From germline, CDR1 is SGHTA and CDR2 FQGTGA. The ends lost 3 bases at V and 5 bases at J; junction bases unmatched: 4. There are 13 residues in the CDR3. The CDR3 DNA follows: TGTGCCAGCAGCTTTAACAGGGGAAACGAGCAGTACTTC. Its protein is CASSFNRGNEQYF. Full variable domain (missing parts from reference TRBV7-3 and TRBJ2-7): GAGVSQTPSNKVTEKGKYVELRCDPISGHTALYWYRQSLGQGPEFLIYFQGTGAADDSGLPNDRFFAVRPEGSVSTLKIQRTERGDSAVYLCASSFNRGNEQYFGPGTRLTVT.

This clone came up once. V and J are TRBV6-1 and TRBJ1-6; no definite D call. Trimming stripped 4 bases from V and 7 bases from J, with 11 bases between. The CDR3 has 14 amino acids. The germline V gene has CDR1 MNHNS and CDR2 SASEGT. The CDR3: CASSVMGINSPLHF. For the CDR3, the DNA is TGTGCCAGCAGTGTGATGGGCATCAATTCACCCCTCCACTTT.

For this clone: This same CDR3 is encoded by further DNA sequences in the sample. CDR3 sequence: CASSYSFRQPQHF. The CDR3 nucleotides read TGTGCCAGCAGTTACTCCTTTAGACAGCCCCAGCATTTT. The chain employs TRBV6-5 and TRBJ1-5, with D unresolved. Germline-derived CDR1 and CDR2 are MNHEY and SVGAGI. CDR3 size: 13 residues. The V end lost 0 bases, the J end lost 7 bases, and 7 bases lay between the germline ends.

The J gene is TRBJ1-2, the V gene TRBV6-6, with TRBD1 matching 8 bases. From germline, CDR1 is MNHNY and CDR2 SVGAGI (reference sequence). CDR3 length equals 15 residues. V trimming: 2 bases; J trimming: 6 bases; junction bases outside the gene matches: 8. CDR3 in amino acids: CASSYPTGQGHGYTF. Here the CDR3 DNA reads TGTGCCAGCAGTTACCCGACCGGACAGGGTCATGGCTACACCTTC.

The chain combines TRBV7-8 with TRBJ1-2; 8 bases agree with TRBD1. CDR1 and CDR2 from the germline V gene are SGHVS and FQNEAQ. With V trimmed by 1 base and J by 7 bases, 5 bases remained unmatched. The CDR3 length is 14 residues. CDR3 nucleotides: TGTGCCAGCAGCTTAGGACAGGGGATCGGTGGCTACACCTTC. The encoded protein is CASSLGQGIGGYTF.

The chain uses TRBV15 and TRBJ2-5; possible D gene TRBD1, 5 bases. The germline V and J ends were trimmed by 5 bases and 5 bases, with 18 bases remaining between them. Germline CDR1 and CDR2: LNHNV and YYDKDF (reference sequence). This CDR3 comprises 15 residues. The CDR3 spells CATSSRSGSGETQYF. In DNA, the CDR3 is TGTGCCACCAGCTCCCGATCAGGGTCCGGGGAGACCCAGTACTTC.

This clone was observed a few times. The chain couples TRBV2 to TRBJ2-5; 7 bases fit TRBD2. Germline assignment: CDR1 SNHLY and CDR2 FYNNEI. The CDR3 runs to 12 residues. V shed 11 bases and J 7 bases; nucleotides not matched to a gene: 10. This chain's CDR3 is CAGGGGEGTQYF. In nucleotides, the CDR3 is TGTGCCGGGGGGGGAGGGGAGGGGACCCAGTACTTC.

This sequence joins TRBV6-5 and TRBJ2-2, with 12 nucleotides matching TRBD1. This CDR3 is 15 amino acids long. Per the germline V gene, CDR1 is MNHEY and CDR2 is SVGAGI. V was pared by 6 bases and J by 5 bases, with 4 bases of the junction left unmatched. CDR3 DNA sequence: TGTGCCAGCAGACGGGACAGGGGGCTGACCGGGGAGCTGTTTTTT. Translation gives CASRRDRGLTGELFF.

This rearrangement joins TRBV18 to TRBJ2-7, with 7 bases aligning to TRBD2. Germline V gene lookup returns CDR1 KGHSH and CDR2 LQKENI. Trimming at V came to 3 bases and at J to 0 bases, leaving 8 bases not matched to a gene. CDR3 length: 16 residues. CDR3 sequence (DNA): TGTGCCAGCTCACCCGGTGGGGGGGTAAGCTCCTACGAGCAGTACTTC. This sequence encodes CASSPGGGVSSYEQYF.

This clone was seen once. This chain joins TRBV4-3 and TRBJ1-2; TRBD1 is a possible D gene (5 bases). There are 15 residues in the CDR3. The germline V gene has CDR1 LGHNA and CDR2 YSLEER. The V gene lost 0 bases and the J gene lost 6 bases, with 14 bases spanning the gap. The CDR3 coding sequence is TGCGCCAGCAGCCAAGATCTGCCAGGGCGGCATGGCTACACCTTC. It translates to CASSQDLPGRHGYTF.

The chain couples TRBV28 to TRBJ1-2, with TRBD1 as a possible D gene (6 bases). The germline gives CDR1 MDHEN, CDR2 SYDVKM. The CDR3 covers 14 residues. Trimming shortened V by 6 bases and J by 1 base, and 12 bases separated the two germline ends. The CDR3, as DNA: TGTGCCAGCAGGCAGACAGGATTTAACTATGGCTACACCTTC. Translated, it gives CASRQTGFNYGYTF.

CDR3 nucleotides: TGTGCCAGCAGACGTGCCGGGTCCGTAGGCTACACCTTC. Protein sequence: CASRRAGSVGYTF. J is TRBJ1-2 and V is TRBV11-2; the D is unclear. The ends were cut back, 6 bases at V and 8 bases at J, with 16 bases in the middle. This CDR3 is 13 amino acids long. The V gene's germline CDR1 is SGHAT and CDR2 FQNNGV.

The V and J genes are TRBV19 and TRBJ1-5, with D perhaps matching TRBD1 (6 bases). The CDR3 totals 14 residues. The V end lost 6 bases, the J end lost 4 bases, and 13 bases lay between the germline ends. The germline CDR1 and CDR2 sequences are LNHDA and SQIVND (reference sequence). The CDR3, as DNA: TGTGCCAGTAGACAGACAGGAGAAAATCAGCCCCAGCATTTT. Protein: CASRQTGENQPQHF.

DNA for the CDR3: TGTGCCAGCAGCGTAGAAAGCGGGGGATACTACGAGCAGTACTTC. Protein product: CASSVESGGYYEQYF. V usage is TRBV9 and J usage is TRBJ2-7; 8 bases align to TRBD2. V was clipped by 0 bases and J by 3 bases; unmatched bases: 5. Germline V lookup: CDR1 SGDLS, CDR2 YYNGEE. This CDR3 is 15 amino acids long.